The sequence of this TCR beta chain was determined in a study of vaccination and CD4 T cells after COVID-19. Study as a whole: Two of the convalescents were Hispanic, and the group consisted of six males and four females. Broader study findings: Early post-infection timepoints were missing, and relatively few convalescent patients were studied.

In its sample, this clonotype was seen a few times. What it binds is unknown. Cultured CD4+ T cell DNA was sequenced using the Oncomine TCR Beta short-read assay. One entry per CDR3 protein, called by TCRdb with MiXCR from the PCR reads. The sample shows about 21,000 distinct CDR3 sequences, around 40% of them seen only once. Between the trimmed V and J ends, which lost 1 base and 5 bases, there was a span of 11 bases. Germline CDR1 reads MNHEY; CDR2 reads SMNVEV (reference sequence). The CDR3 consists of 14 residues. Treatment reported: approximately nine-day PBMC culture with coronavirus spike peptide pools or control peptides (ViraFEST assay). ViraFEST stimulated the growth of antigen-specific T cells using peptide pools and subsequently profiled their TCRs by sequencing.

The chain recombines TRBV27 with TRBJ2-5; a possible D gene is TRBD2 (6 bases). This TCR was sampled from a human donor who had recovered from COVID-19. The specimen comprised CD4+ T cells from blood, cultured in vitro, sampled before SARS-CoV-2 vaccination. CDR3 sequence: CASSLWGGKETQYF. DNA of the CDR3: TGTGCCAGCAGTTTATGGGGCGGGAAGGAGACCCAGTACTTC.